The present T cell receptor (beta chain) was sequenced within a study of shared clonotypes between healthy human individuals. Study-wide findings and caveats: Generally, naive subsets came out with larger estimated richness than memory subsets.

Per the germline V gene, CDR1 is KGHSH and CDR2 is LQKENI. The CDR3 spans 13 residues. V was shortened by 5 bases and J by 4 bases, with 8 bases between the two germline ends. With respect to this clone: Its target is not known.

Several immunoSEQ 96-well plates shared each subset's DNA, each plate a replicate. Profiling relied on immunoSEQ multiplex PCR, and the TCRdb table lists in-frame clones only, not all of them. The sample carries 780,000 or so clones, about two thirds recorded once. This sequence was found in a woman aged 30 to 39 in good health. The sequenced sample consisted of memory CD4+ T cells sorted from blood. Subset given: CD45RA-negative fraction. The chain is built from TRBV18 and TRBJ1-4; no clear D. The CDR3 sequence: CASSDGLNEKLFF. The CDR3 region has the DNA TGTGCCAGCTCAGATGGACTTAATGAAAAACTGTTTTTT.